These 25 T cell receptor beta chains share one sample of origin, sequenced in a study of Graves' ophthalmopathy and Graves' hyperthyroidism (dated by TCRdb to the late 2010s). Sequencer: Illumina HiSeq 2000. TCR beta CDR3 regions were amplified from RNA transcripts for repertoire sequencing. The first round was an RT-PCR using HTBI primers with the Qiagen OneStep RT-PCR kit, and this first round was followed by a second-round multiplex PCR, then size selection and purification. TCRdb reanalyzed the raw reads on its own, using fastp at Q25 for trimming and MiXCR for clone calling, and kept in-frame beta chains. Every entry covers one CDR3 protein and lists the most common genes and DNA from its rows. This sample gives 660,000 or so distinct CDR3 sequences in total; about two fifths of them show up just once. The ten largest clonotypes hold roughly 3% of the sample. Sample: peripheral blood. Every receptor here comes from an adult man with Graves' ophthalmopathy.

CDR3 sequence reads: CASSGVAITEAFF. The CDR3 nucleotides are TGTGCCAGCTCAGGGGTCGCGATCACTGAAGCTTTCTTT. The chain couples TRBV12-3 or TRBV12-4 to TRBJ1-1; the D gene is possibly TRBD1 (6 bases). The CDR3 runs to 13 residues. V shed 8 bases and J shed 4 bases, with 14 bases lying between them.

This clonotype was detected a few times. J is TRBJ2-7 and V is TRBV5-1, with TRBD2 identical over 10 bases. Germline trimming cut 3 bases from V and 4 bases from J; bases unmatched to any gene: 13. This CDR3 has 17 residues. The germline CDR1 and CDR2 sequences are SGHRS and YFSETQ. The CDR3 region is CASSSGGASGSAYEQYF. As DNA, the CDR3 is TGCGCCAGCAGCTCGGGCGGGGCTAGCGGGAGTGCGTACGAGCAGTACTTC.

This clonotype occurred many times. The chain employs TRBV24-1 and TRBJ2-2; 8 nucleotides align to TRBD1. The CDR3 is 14 amino acids. Looked up from germline, CDR1 is KGHDR and CDR2 is SFDVKD. V lost 9 bases to trimming and J lost 2 bases; unmatched junction nucleotides: 4. For the CDR3, the DNA is TGTGCCACCTCAGGGGGCTCTAACACCGGGGAGCTGTTTTTT. Translating it yields CATSGGSNTGELFF.

The chain combines TRBV20-1 with TRBJ2-5; D not certain. This CDR3 comprises 13 residues. Germline CDR1 DFQATT, CDR2 SNEGSKA (reference sequence). With 4 bases removed from V and 7 bases from J, the gap between germline ends came to 16 bases. CDR3: CSATSGAGGTQYF. As DNA, the CDR3 is TGCAGTGCTACCTCGGGCGCCGGTGGGACCCAGTACTTC.

The chain links TRBV27 to TRBJ2-5; 11 positions agree with TRBD2. CDR3 size: 16 residues. CDR1 and CDR2 (germline): MNHEY, SMNVEV (reference sequence). The ends lost 5 bases at V and 5 bases at J; junction bases unmatched: 10. This chain's CDR3 is CASSLRLAGRGETQYF. CDR3 DNA: TGTGCCAGCAGTCTCCGACTAGCGGGGAGGGGCGAGACCCAGTACTTC.

This clonotype was seen repeatedly, ten times or more. The rearrangement uses TRBV7-2 and TRBJ1-1; the D is unclear. Looked up from germline, CDR1 is SGHTA and CDR2 is FQGNSA. With 3 bases removed from V and 11 bases from J, the gap between germline ends came to 13 bases. The CDR3 runs to 12 residues. For the CDR3, the DNA is TGTGCCAGCAGCTTTAGGGCTCGTGAGGCTTTCTTT. Protein: CASSFRAREAFF.

The chain carries TRBV7-9 and TRBJ1-2; no clear D gene. The V gene lost 8 bases and the J gene lost 4 bases, with 17 bases spanning the gap. In germline, CDR1 is SEHNR, CDR2 FQNEAQ (reference sequence). The CDR3 length is 14 residues. CDR3 in amino acids: CASSPGGDGYGYTF. As DNA, the CDR3 is TGTGCCAGCTCCCCCGGCGGAGACGGCTATGGCTACACCTTC.

This clonotype was counted many times. V usage is TRBV12-3 or TRBV12-4 and J usage is TRBJ1-2; 10 nucleotides align to TRBD1. The CDR3 extends over 15 amino acids. Trimming at V came to 2 bases and at J to 7 bases, leaving 7 bases not matched to a gene. CDR3 in DNA: TGTGCCAGCAGTTTAACGCCGGGACAGGGGTCTGGCTACACCTTC. It yields the protein CASSLTPGQGSGYTF.

This chain joins TRBV19 and TRBJ2-2; possible D gene TRBD1, 5 bases. The germline V gene encodes CDR1 LNHDA and CDR2 SQIVND (reference sequence). This CDR3 is 17 amino acids long. Trimming removed 3 bases from V and 0 bases from J, with 14 bases in between. CDR3 nucleotide sequence: TGTGCCAGTAGTATTATCGAACAGGCTACGAACACCGGGGAGCTGTTTTTT. This gives the protein CASSIIEQATNTGELFF.

Notes on this clonotype: A much larger clone lies a single base off, so this may be a read error. The DNA of the CDR3 is TGTGCCAGCAGTTACTCGACACCTGGCGCAGAGACCCAGTACTTC. Translation gives CASSYSTPGAETQYF. This chain joins TRBV6-5 and TRBJ2-5; no definite D call. Trimming took off 0 bases at V and 4 bases at J, with 12 bases between the two ends. Germline CDR1 MNHEY, CDR2 SVGAGI. The CDR3 extends over 15 amino acids.

The chain couples TRBV4-3 to TRBJ1-5; D remains unclear. The CDR3 has 16 amino acids. V was clipped by 0 bases and J by 2 bases, with 11 bases between them. Germline loops: CDR1 LGHNA, CDR2 YSLEER. CDR3 loop: CASSQDSGFGNQPQHF. The CDR3 DNA is TGCGCCAGCAGCCAAGATTCGGGGTTTGGCAATCAGCCCCAGCATTTT.

On this clonotype itself: A much more abundant neighbour one base away suggests this may be a read error. The chain has TRBV12-3 or TRBV12-4 and TRBJ1-1; D remains unclear. CDR3 length equals 14 residues. V was clipped by 7 bases and J by 0 bases, with 12 bases between them. The CDR3 bases are TGTGCCAGCAATTTTCAGATAATGAACACTGAAGCTTTCTTT. Residues: CASNFQIMNTEAFF.

This chain connects TRBV2 to TRBJ2-5, with a weak D call TRBD1 (6 bases). Trimming took 1 base from V and 5 from J, leaving 14 bases between them. The CDR3 totals 15 residues. Germline loops: CDR1 SNHLY, CDR2 FYNNEI. The DNA for the CDR3 is TGTGCCAGCAGTGAAGTCATGCGGACAGTGGAGACCCAGTACTTC. This translates into CASSEVMRTVETQYF.

Many counts were recorded for this clonotype. The V call is TRBV12-3 or TRBV12-4, the J call TRBJ1-1; TRBD1 might be the D (5 bases). CDR3 length: 13 amino acids. Trimming pared 5 bases from V and 5 bases from J, leaving 12 bases between. The CDR3 bases are TGTGCCAGCAGTGCCCTACAGGTAACTGAAGCTTTCTTT. Translating it yields CASSALQVTEAFF.

The gene calls are TRBV10-2 and TRBJ1-2, with 8 positions matching TRBD1. The CDR3 covers 15 residues. V lost 6 bases and J lost 2; bases outside the gene matches: 8. Germline-derived CDR1 and CDR2 are WSHSY and SAAADI. Written as DNA, the CDR3 is TGCGCCAGCAGCTTGACCGGACAGGGCAACTATGGCTACACCTTC. This sequence encodes CASSLTGQGNYGYTF.

At least ten counts were recorded for this clonotype. The V gene is TRBV6-5, the J gene TRBJ2-7, with 7 bases matching TRBD2. J lost 3 bases, V lost 10 bases, and 9 bases had no gene match. This CDR3 has 13 residues. CDR1 is MNHEY, CDR2 SVGAGI, per germline. In DNA, the CDR3 is TGTGCCACCGATGGCGGGAGAGGCTACGAGCAGTACTTC. This gives the protein CATDGGRGYEQYF.

In this sample, this clonotype turned up a few times. V is TRBV19 and J is TRBJ2-2; the D call may be TRBD1 or TRBD2 (5 bases each). The CDR3 has 14 residues. The ends were cut back, 3 bases at V and 6 bases at J, with 11 bases in the middle. Germline CDR1 and CDR2: LNHDA and SQIVND (reference sequence). The CDR3 DNA reads TGTGCCAGTAGTATCGGGGACCGCCCCGGGGAGCTGTTTTTT. Translation gives CASSIGDRPGELFF.

Ten or more counts support this clonotype. The chain couples TRBV2 to TRBJ2-5, with a tentative D call TRBD2 (7 bases). The CDR3 is 16 residues long. Trimming removed 3 bases at V and 0 bases at J, with 14 bases between. CDR1 SNHLY and CDR2 FYNNEI come from the germline V gene. In nucleotides, the CDR3 is TGTGCCAGCAGTGATGGGGGGGGGGCGTACCAAGAGACCCAGTACTTC. It translates to CASSDGGGAYQETQYF.

For this clonotype: The CDR3 does not end in the conserved phenylalanine or tryptophan, so this is likely a read error. Because the CDR3's place on the DNA is in doubt, the DNA is left out and the CDR3 is given as listed by TCRdb. V is TRBV25-1 and J is TRBJ1-2. The CDR3 length is 9 residues, termini included. Germline V lookup: CDR1 MGHDK, CDR2 SYGVNS. CDR3 in amino acids: CASSEFDKG.

This clonotype appeared a single time. V is TRBV7-2 and J is TRBJ1-2, with D perhaps matching TRBD1 (5 bases). The CDR3 length is 15 residues. Per the germline V gene, CDR1 is SGHTA and CDR2 is FQGNSA. V dropped 5 bases and J dropped 8 bases, with 21 bases sitting between them. The CDR3, as DNA: TGTGCCAGCAGCGGACAACTAGCGGGAGTTCCGGGCTACACCTTC. Its protein product is CASSGQLAGVPGYTF.

The chain links TRBV10-3 to TRBJ1-5; a possible D gene is TRBD1 (5 bases). CDR1 ENHRY and CDR2 SYGVKD come from the germline V gene. Trimming took 10 bases from V and 7 from J, leaving 23 bases between them. CDR3 length: 15 residues. The CDR3 protein is CASTQIGERGQPQHF. The CDR3, as DNA: TGTGCCAGCACCCAGATAGGGGAACGAGGACAGCCCCAGCATTTT.

The chain employs TRBV12-3 or TRBV12-4 and TRBJ1-6; no reliable D call. V lost 3 bases and J 5 bases, leaving 8 bases between the germline ends. The CDR3 spans 14 residues. The CDR3 reads CASSFTVDNSPLHF. CDR3 nucleotides: TGTGCCAGCAGTTTCACAGTAGATAATTCACCCCTCCACTTT.

This clonotype was counted ten times or more. V and J are TRBV7-2 and TRBJ2-5; D ambiguous. The CDR3 length is 16 residues. Per the germline V gene, CDR1 is SGHTA and CDR2 is FQGNSA. The ends were cut back, 1 base at V and 1 base at J, with 13 bases in the middle. The chain's CDR3 is CASSLGDRTGQETQYF. CDR3 DNA: TGTGCCAGCAGCTTAGGTGACCGAACGGGCCAAGAGACCCAGTACTTC.

Many counts were recorded for this clonotype. The chain carries TRBV12-3 or TRBV12-4 and TRBJ1-1; 8 bases map to TRBD1. This CDR3 comprises 17 residues. J lost 2 bases, V lost 3 bases, and 11 bases had no gene match. The CDR3 DNA reads TGTGCCAGCAGTTTCAGGGGGGACAGGAGGAGTAACACTGAAGCTTTCTTT. Translated: CASSFRGDRRSNTEAFF.

This chain connects TRBV15 to TRBJ1-4; 8 bases agree with TRBD1. From germline, CDR1 is LNHNV and CDR2 YYDKDF (reference sequence). V was pared by 5 bases and J by 7 bases, with 6 bases of the junction left unmatched. The CDR3 is made up of 14 amino acids. The CDR3 loop reads CATSGRTGTEKLFF. In nucleotides, the CDR3 is TGTGCCACCAGCGGGCGGACAGGGACTGAAAAACTGTTTTTT.